This T cell receptor (beta chain) was obtained from a study of blood T cell dynamics during melanoma immunotherapy. Study overall: Metastatic melanoma patients received first-line pembrolizumab or nivolumab plus ipilimumab.

There are 15 residues in the CDR3. The germline gives CDR1 MDHEN, CDR2 SYDVKM. Trimming stripped 5 bases from V and 2 bases from J, with 15 bases between. Time point noted: pre-treatment baseline. Sequencing used immunoSEQ multiplex PCR; TCRdb keeps in-frame clones, though not all of them. The sample carries roughly 9,500 clones, approximately 90% recorded once. The sequencing here drew on blood, taken from a patient treated with checkpoint blockade. The chain uses TRBV28 and TRBJ2-5; D is uncertain. The clonotype originates from a human donor with melanoma. The CDR3 DNA follows: TGTGCCAGCAGTCCCCGATGGGGTTCTCAAGAGACCCAGTACTTC. This encodes CASSPRWGSQETQYF.